This T cell receptor (beta chain) was retrieved from a study of OX40 agonist ivuxolimab in advanced cancers. Study overall: At 0.01 to 10 mg/kg, ivuxolimab was administered intravenously to patients every 2 weeks. Cohort: 80% to 85% men, mean age around 60, aged about 20 to 90.

V was trimmed by 4 bases and J by 8 bases, leaving 12 bases between them. The V gene's germline CDR1 is SGHDT and CDR2 YYEEEE. This CDR3 has 12 amino acids. The method was immunoSEQ multiplex PCR; TCRdb's version includes in-frame clones alone and lacks a portion of them. The profile shows about 78,000 clones, under 85% of them singletons. The study, taken as a whole, reports: Relatively little clonal expansion, among the lowest observed, appeared in partial responders at 0.1-3.0 mg/kg.

A note on this clone: Its target is unknown. A much larger clone lies one base from this, so it may be a read error. In this CDR3 the conserved last residue, phenylalanine or tryptophan, is missing, so a read error is likely.

The origin of this receptor is an adult with an advanced solid tumor such as melanoma, head and neck, liver or kidney cancer. The J gene is TRBJ1-1, the V gene TRBV5-6, with D unclear. The sequencing used CD4+ or CD8+ T cells sorted from blood, collected in a trial of the OX40 agonist ivuxolimab. Here the CDR3 DNA reads TGTGCCAGCAGCCTTGGGGTCATAGAAGCTTTCCTT. This sequence encodes CASSLGVIEAFL.